This paragraph reports one TCR beta chain. The J segment lost 7 bases and the V segment lost 3 bases, leaving 5 bases of the junction unmatched. CDR3 size: 15 residues. Germline CDR1 SGHRS, CDR2 YFSETQ. The assay was immunoSEQ multiplex PCR, and TCRdb's table has in-frame clones only and misses some. The data hold over 150,000 clones, with 70% to 85% observed a single time. The data stem from a study of cytotoxic CD8 clonotypes in ibrutinib-treated CLL. Here the sequenced sample was PBMCs, taken after 12 months of ibrutinib treatment. V and J are TRBV5-1 and TRBJ2-1; 12 bases fit TRBD2. The source is a human donor with chronic lymphocytic leukemia. The chain's CDR3 is CASSWTSGKGNEQFF. The CDR3 nucleotides are TGCGCCAGCAGCTGGACTAGCGGGAAGGGTAATGAGCAGTTCTTC.